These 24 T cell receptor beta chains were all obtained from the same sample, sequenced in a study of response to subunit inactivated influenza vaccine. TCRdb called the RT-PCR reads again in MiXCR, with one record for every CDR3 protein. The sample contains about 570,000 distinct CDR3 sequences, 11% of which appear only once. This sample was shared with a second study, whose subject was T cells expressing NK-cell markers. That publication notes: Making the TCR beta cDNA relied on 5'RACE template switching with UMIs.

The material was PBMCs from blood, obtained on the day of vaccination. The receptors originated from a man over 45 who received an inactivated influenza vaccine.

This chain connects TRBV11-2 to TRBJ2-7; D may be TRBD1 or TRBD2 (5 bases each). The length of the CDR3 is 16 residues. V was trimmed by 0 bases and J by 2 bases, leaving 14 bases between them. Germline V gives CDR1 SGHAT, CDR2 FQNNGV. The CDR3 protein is CASSLEGTGRAYEQYF. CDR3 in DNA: TGTGCCAGCAGCTTAGAAGGGACGGGAAGGGCCTACGAGCAGTACTTC.

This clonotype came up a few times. DNA for the CDR3: TGTGCCAGCAGAGGGGGGCCGTCTTGTTACGAGCAGTACTTC. Encoded protein: CASRGGPSCYEQYF. This chain connects TRBV21-1 to TRBJ2-7; TRBD1, the table's D call, was not compared with the DNA. TRBV21-1 is listed as a pseudogene. This CDR3 spans 14 amino acids.

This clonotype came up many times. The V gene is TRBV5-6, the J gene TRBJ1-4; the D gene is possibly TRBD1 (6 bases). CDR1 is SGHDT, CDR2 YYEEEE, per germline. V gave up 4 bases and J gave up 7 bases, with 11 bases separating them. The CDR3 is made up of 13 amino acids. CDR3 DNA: TGTGCCAGCAGCGGACAGTTCAGTGAAAAACTGTTTTTT. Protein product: CASSGQFSEKLFF.

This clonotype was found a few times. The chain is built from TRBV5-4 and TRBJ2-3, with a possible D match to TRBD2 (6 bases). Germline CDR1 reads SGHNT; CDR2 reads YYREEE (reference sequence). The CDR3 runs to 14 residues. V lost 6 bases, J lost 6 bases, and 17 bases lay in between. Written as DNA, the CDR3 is TGTGCCAGCAACTTAGCGGCCGTGGGGGATACGCAGTATTTT. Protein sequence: CASNLAAVGDTQYF.

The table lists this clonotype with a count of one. In DNA form, the CDR3 reads TGTGCCAGCAGCTTAGCTAGGGGGCCGGGCGAGCTGTTTTTT. Encoded protein: CASSLARGPGELFF. This chain uses TRBV7-2 with TRBJ2-2; TRBD1 matches at 7 bases. CDR1 SGHTA and CDR2 FQGNSA come from the germline V gene. This CDR3 contains 14 residues. V gave up 0 bases and J gave up 11 bases; unmatched junction bases: 6.

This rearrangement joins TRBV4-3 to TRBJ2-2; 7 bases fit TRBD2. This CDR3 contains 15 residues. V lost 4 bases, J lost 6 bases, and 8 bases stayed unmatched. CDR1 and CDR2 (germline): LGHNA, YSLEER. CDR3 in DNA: TGCGCCAGCAGCCTAAAGCGGGGTGGGTCCGGGGAGCTGTTTTTT. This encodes CASSLKRGGSGELFF.

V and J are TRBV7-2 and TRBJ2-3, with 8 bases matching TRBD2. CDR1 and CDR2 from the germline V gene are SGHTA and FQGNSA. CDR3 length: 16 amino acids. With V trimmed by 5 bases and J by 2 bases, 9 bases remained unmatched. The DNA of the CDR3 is TGTGCCAGCAGCCAGCGGGGGACTACATACACAGATACGCAGTATTTT. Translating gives CASSQRGTTYTDTQYF.

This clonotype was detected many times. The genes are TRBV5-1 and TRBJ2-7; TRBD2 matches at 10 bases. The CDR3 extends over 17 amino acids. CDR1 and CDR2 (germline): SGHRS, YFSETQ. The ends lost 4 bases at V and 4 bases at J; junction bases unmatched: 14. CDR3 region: CASSDEGLAGVGYEQYF. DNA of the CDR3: TGCGCCAGCAGCGACGAGGGGCTAGCGGGAGTAGGGTACGAGCAGTACTTC.

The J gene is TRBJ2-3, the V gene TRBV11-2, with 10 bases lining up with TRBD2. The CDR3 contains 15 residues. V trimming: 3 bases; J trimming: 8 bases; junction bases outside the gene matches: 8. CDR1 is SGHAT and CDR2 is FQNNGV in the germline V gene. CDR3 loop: CASSFQRGGQGTQYF. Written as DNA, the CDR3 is TGTGCCAGCAGCTTTCAGCGGGGGGGCCAAGGTACGCAGTATTTT.

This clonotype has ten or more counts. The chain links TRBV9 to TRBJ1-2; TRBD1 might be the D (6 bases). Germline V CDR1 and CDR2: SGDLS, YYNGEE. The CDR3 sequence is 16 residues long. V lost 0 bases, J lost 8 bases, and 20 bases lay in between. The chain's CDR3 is CASSVADYRGAEGYTF. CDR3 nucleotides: TGTGCCAGCAGCGTAGCTGATTATCGGGGGGCCGAGGGCTACACCTTC.

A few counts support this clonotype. CDR3 residues: CASRPRQGSSKNIQYF. CDR3 DNA: TGTGCCAGCAGACCACGACAGGGGAGTTCCAAAAACATTCAGTACTTC. The chain recombines TRBV5-7 with TRBJ2-4, with 8 bases matching TRBD1. TRBV5-7 is placed among ORFs of uncertain function. J was trimmed by 2 bases and V by 5 bases; bases with no gene match: 9. The CDR3 sequence is 16 residues long.

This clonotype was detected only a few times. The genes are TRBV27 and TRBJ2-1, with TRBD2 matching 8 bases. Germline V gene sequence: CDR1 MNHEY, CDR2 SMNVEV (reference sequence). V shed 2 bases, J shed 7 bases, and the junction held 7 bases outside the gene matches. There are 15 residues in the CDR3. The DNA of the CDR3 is TGTGCCAGCAGTTTAAGGGTAGCGGGACTTAATGAGCAGTTCTTC. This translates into CASSLRVAGLNEQFF.

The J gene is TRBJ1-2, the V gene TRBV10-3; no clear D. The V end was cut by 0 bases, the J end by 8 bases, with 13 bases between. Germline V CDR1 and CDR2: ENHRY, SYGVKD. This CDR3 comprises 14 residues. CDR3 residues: CAISESGSSGGYTF. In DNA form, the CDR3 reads TGTGCCATCAGTGAGTCAGGGTCGTCGGGAGGCTACACCTTC.

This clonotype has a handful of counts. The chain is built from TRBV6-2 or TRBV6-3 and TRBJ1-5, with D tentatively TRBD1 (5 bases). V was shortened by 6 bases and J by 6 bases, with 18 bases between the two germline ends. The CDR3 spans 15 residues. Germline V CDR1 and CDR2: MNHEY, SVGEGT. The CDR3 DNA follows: TGTGCCAGCAGACCGGGACGGCGGGGAGGTCAGCCCCAGCATTTT. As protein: CASRPGRRGGQPQHF.

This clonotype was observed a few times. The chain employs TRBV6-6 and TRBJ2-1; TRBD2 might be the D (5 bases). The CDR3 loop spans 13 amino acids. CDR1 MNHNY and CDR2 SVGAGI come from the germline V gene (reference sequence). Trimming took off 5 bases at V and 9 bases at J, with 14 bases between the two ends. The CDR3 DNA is TGTGCCAGCAGTACCCTGAGGGCAGGTGAGCAGTTCTTC. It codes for CASSTLRAGEQFF.

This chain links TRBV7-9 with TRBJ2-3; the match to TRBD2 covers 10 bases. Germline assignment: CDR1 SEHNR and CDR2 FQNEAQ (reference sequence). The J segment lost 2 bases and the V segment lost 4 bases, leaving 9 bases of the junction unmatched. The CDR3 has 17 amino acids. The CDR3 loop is CASSSGLAVHLTDTQYF. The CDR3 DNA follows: TGTGCCAGCAGCTCTGGACTAGCGGTGCATCTCACAGATACGCAGTATTTT.

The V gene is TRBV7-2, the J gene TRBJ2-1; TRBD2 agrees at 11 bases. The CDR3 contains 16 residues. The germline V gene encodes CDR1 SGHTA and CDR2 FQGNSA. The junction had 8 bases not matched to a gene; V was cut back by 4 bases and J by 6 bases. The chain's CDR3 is CASSYNSGRAVNEQFF. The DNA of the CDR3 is TGTGCCAGCAGCTATAATAGCGGGAGGGCCGTCAATGAGCAGTTCTTC.

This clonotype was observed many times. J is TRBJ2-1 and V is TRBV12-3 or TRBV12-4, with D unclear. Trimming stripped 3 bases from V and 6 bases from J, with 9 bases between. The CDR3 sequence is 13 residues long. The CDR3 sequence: CASSLGRVNEQFF. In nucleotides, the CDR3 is TGTGCCAGCAGTTTGGGAAGGGTCAATGAGCAGTTCTTC.

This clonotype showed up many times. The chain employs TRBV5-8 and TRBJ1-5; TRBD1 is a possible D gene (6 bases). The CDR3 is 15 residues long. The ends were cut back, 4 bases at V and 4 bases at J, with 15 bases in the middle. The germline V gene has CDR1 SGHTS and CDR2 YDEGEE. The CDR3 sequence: CASSGTGTRNQPQHF. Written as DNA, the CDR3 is TGTGCCAGCAGCGGGACCGGGACACGTAATCAGCCCCAGCATTTT.

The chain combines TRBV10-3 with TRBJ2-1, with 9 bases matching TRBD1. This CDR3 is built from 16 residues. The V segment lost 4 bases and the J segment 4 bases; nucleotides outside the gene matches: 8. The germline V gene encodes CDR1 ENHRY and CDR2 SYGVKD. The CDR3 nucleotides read TGTGCCATCAGTGGGACAGGGGCAGGGTCATACAATGAGCAGTTCTTC. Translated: CAISGTGAGSYNEQFF.

CDR3 sequence reads: CATSIIKGEQFF. As DNA, the CDR3 is TGTGCCACCAGCATCATTAAAGGGGAGCAGTTCTTC. The chain has TRBV15 and TRBJ2-1; no definite D call. Germline CDR1 and CDR2: LNHNV and YYDKDF (reference sequence). The CDR3 is made up of 12 amino acids. V was cut by 4 bases and J by 10 bases, with 11 bases left in between.

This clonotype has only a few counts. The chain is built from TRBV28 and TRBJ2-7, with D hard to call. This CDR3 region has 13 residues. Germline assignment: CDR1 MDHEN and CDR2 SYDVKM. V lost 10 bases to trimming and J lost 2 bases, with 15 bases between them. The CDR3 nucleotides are TGTGCCACATTCAGGCGGTCCCCCTACGAGCAGTACTTC. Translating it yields CATFRRSPYEQYF.

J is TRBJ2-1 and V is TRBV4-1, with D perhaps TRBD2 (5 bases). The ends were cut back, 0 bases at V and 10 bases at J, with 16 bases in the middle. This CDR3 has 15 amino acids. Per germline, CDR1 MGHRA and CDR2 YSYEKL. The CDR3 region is CASSQDQAGVREQFF. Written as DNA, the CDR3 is TGCGCCAGCAGCCAAGATCAGGCCGGGGTCAGGGAGCAGTTCTTC.

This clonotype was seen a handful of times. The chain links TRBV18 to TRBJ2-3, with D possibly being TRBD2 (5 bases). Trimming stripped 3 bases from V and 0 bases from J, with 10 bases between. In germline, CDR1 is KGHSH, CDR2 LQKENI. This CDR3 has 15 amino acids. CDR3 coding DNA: TGTGCCAGCTCACCGGGCCGGACTAGCACAGATACGCAGTATTTT. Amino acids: CASSPGRTSTDTQYF.